The sequence of this T cell receptor (beta chain) was determined in a study of blood T cell repertoires in COVID-19. Background on the study: COVID-19 samples collected from the United States, Italy and Spain covered acute and convalescent phases. Nucleic acid was either cDNA or gDNA, and it came from T cells, B-cell-depleted T cells, or PBMCs.

V trimming: 5 bases; J trimming: 4 bases; junction bases outside the gene matches: 5. Germline V gene sequence: CDR1 SGHVS, CDR2 FNYEAQ. CDR3 length: 15 amino acids. Original handling: Estimated nucleated cell counts came from reference gene primer amplification. The table came from immunoSEQ multiplex PCR; TCRdb's copy has only in-frame clones and leaves some out. The V and J calls and clone size were taken over from that table, and D and trimming were inferred from the DNA. The sample lists 55,000 or so clones, around 77% seen once, with about 3.5% in the top ten. This clone has just a few counts. The TCR originated in a man aged 60 to 69 with acute or convalescent COVID-19. The sequencing sample was made of peripheral blood. The V call is TRBV7-6, the J call TRBJ2-2; 9 bases line up with TRBD1. CDR3 sequence reads: CASSLQGAVTGELFF. In DNA, the CDR3 is TGTGCCAGCAGCCTACAGGGGGCGGTCACCGGGGAGCTGTTTTTT.